Below, one T cell receptor (beta chain) is given with its context. The source of the sample is a study of control samples from healthy donors and cancer patients. This table comes from immunoSEQ multiplex PCR, and its TCRdb copy is limited to in-frame clones, with some not included. The table records some 96,000 clones, more than 75% of them present only once. This CDR3 is 15 amino acids long. Per the germline V gene, CDR1 is MNHEY and CDR2 is SVGAGI. Trimming took 6 bases from V and 7 from J; bases not matched to a gene: 10. This TCR was sampled from a woman aged 50 to 60 in good health. The V and J genes are TRBV6-5 and TRBJ1-5, with 9 bases aligning to TRBD1. The sample was blood. In DNA form, the CDR3 reads TGTGCCAGCAGCTACATACAGGGGGCATGGCAGCCCCAGCATTTT. Protein product: CASSYIQGAWQPQHF.